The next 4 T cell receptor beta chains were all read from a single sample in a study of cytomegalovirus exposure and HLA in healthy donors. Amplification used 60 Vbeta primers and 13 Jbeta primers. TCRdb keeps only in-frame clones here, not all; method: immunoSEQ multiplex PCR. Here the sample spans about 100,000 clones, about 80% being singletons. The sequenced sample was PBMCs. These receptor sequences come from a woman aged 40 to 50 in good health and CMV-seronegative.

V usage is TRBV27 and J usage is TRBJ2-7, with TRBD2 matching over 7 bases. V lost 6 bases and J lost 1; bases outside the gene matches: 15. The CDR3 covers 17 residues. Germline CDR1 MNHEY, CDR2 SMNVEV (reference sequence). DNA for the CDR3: TGTGCCAGCAGCCTGGCTTCCCCGGCTAGCGGTTCCTACGAGCAGTACTTC. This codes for CASSLASPASGSYEQYF.

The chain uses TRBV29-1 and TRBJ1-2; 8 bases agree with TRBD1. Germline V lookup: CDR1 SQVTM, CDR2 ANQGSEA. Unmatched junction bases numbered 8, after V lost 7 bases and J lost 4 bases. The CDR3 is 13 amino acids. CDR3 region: CSATGGGGYGYTF. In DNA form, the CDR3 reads TGCAGCGCCACAGGGGGAGGAGGCTATGGCTACACCTTC. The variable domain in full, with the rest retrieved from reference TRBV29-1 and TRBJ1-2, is SAVISQKPSRDICQRGTSLTIQCQVDSQVTMMFWYRQQPGQSLTLIATANQGSEATYESGFVIDKFPISRPNLTFSTLTVSNMSPEDSSIYLCSATGGGGYGYTFGSGTRLTVV.

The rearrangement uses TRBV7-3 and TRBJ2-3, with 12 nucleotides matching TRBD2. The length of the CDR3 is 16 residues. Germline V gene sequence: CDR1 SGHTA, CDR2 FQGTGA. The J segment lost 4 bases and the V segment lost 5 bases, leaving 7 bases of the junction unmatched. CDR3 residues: CASSENLAGGADTQYF. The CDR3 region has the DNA TGTGCCAGCAGCGAAAATCTAGCGGGAGGGGCAGATACGCAGTATTTT.

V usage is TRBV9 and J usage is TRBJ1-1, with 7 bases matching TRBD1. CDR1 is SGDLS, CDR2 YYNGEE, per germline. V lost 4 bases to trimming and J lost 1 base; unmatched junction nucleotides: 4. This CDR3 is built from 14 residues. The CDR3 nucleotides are TGTGCCAGCAGCCCCTGGGACAGGAACACTGAAGCTTTCTTT. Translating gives CASSPWDRNTEAFF.